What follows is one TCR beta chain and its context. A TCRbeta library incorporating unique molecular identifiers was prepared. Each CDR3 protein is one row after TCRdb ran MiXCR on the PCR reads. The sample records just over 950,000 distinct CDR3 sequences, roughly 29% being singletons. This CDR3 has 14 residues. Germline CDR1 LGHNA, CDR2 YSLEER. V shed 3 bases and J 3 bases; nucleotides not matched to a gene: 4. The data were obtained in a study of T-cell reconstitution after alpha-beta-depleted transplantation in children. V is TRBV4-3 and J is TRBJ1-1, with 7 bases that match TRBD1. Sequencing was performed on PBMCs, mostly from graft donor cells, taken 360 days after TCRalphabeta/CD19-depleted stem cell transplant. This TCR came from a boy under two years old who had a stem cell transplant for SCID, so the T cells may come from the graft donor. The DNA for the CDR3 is TGCGCCAGCAGCCACCTCGGGACAGACACTGAAGCTTTCTTT. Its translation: CASSHLGTDTEAFF.